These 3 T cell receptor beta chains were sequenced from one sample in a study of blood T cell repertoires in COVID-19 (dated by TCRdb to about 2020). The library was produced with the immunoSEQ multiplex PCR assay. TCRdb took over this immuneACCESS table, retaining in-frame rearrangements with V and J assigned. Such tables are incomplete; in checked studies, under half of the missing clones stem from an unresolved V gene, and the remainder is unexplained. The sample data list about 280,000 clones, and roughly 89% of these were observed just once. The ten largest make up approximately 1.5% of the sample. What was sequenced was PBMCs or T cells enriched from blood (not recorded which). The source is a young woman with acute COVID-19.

The CDR3 here is CASSQRTGPDTEAFF. The CDR3 bases are TGCGCCAGCAGCCAGAGGACAGGGCCTGACACTGAAGCTTTCTTT. V and J are TRBV4-1 and TRBJ1-1, with 8 bases identical to TRBD1. The V and J ends lost 3 bases and 3 bases, in that order; junction bases with no gene match: 6. Germline V lookup: CDR1 MGHRA, CDR2 YSYEKL. The CDR3 length is 15 residues.

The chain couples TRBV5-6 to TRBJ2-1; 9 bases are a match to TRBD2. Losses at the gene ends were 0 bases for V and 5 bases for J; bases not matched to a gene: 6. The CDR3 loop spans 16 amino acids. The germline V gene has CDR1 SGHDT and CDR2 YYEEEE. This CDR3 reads CASSLVGLAGNNEQFF. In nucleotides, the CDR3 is TGTGCCAGCAGCTTGGTTGGCCTAGCGGGGAACAATGAGCAGTTCTTC. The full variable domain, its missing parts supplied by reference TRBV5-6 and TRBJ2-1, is DAGVTQSPTHLIKTRGQQVTLRCSPKSGHDTVSWYQQALGQGPQFIFQYYEEEERQRGNFPDRFSGHQFPNYSSELNVNALLLGDSALYLCASSLVGLAGNNEQFFGPGTRLTVL.

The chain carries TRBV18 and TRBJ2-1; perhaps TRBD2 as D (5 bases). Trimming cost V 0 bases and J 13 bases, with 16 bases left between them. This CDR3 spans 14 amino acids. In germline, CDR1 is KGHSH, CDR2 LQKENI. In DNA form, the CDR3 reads TGTGCCAGCTCACCACCGGCTCTAGCTAATCGCCAGTTCTTC. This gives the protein CASSPPALANRQFF.